This is a list of T cell receptor beta chains from one sample in a study of beta chain features in type 1 diabetes. The protocol was immunoSEQ multiplex PCR, while the TCRdb copy is restricted to in-frame clones and leaves out a portion. This table has about 370,000 clones, 8.5% to 10% appearing once. The sequenced material came from central memory CD4+ T cells from blood. The receptors shown here come from a man aged 25-40 years with type 1 diabetes. The CDR3 runs from the conserved cysteine through the conserved F or W. The order of the fields is D gene, J gene, V gene, clone size, CDR3 DNA, CDR3 protein. The D gene is left open where the match is weak. Size is stated for part of the rows, as once, few or many counts, or as a class when the clone is expanded.

D gene: TRBD2; J gene: TRBJ2-7; V gene: TRBV6-1; clone size: -; CDR3 DNA: TGTGCCAGCGGGGGGCTAGCGGGAGTCTACGAGCAGTACTTC; CDR3 protein: CASGGLAGVYEQYF
D gene: -; J gene: TRBJ2-1; V gene: TRBV2; clone size: -; CDR3 DNA: TGTGCCAGCAGAGAACAGGCAGATGAGCAGTTCTTC; CDR3 protein: CASREQADEQFF
D gene: TRBD2; J gene: TRBJ2-2; V gene: TRBV19; clone size: -; CDR3 DNA: TGTGCCAGTAGGATTGGACTAGCGGGATACGCGAACACCGGGGAGCTGTTTTTT; CDR3 protein: CASRIGLAGYANTGELFF
D gene: -; J gene: TRBJ1-5; V gene: TRBV7-3; clone size: few; CDR3 DNA: TGTGCCAGCAGCTTAGGGGGTTCGGATCAGCCCCAGCATTTT; CDR3 protein: CASSLGGSDQPQHF
D gene: -; J gene: TRBJ2-2; V gene: TRBV29-1; clone size: few; CDR3 DNA: TGCAGCGTTGCCGAGCACGCGAACACCGGGGAGCTGTTTTTT; CDR3 protein: CSVAEHANTGELFF
D gene: TRBD1; J gene: TRBJ1-5; V gene: TRBV28; clone size: -; CDR3 DNA: TGTGCCAGCAGTCCCGGGACAGGGGTGCGAGAGGATCAGCCCCAGCATTTT; CDR3 protein: CASSPGTGVREDQPQHF
D gene: -; J gene: TRBJ2-2; V gene: TRBV4-1; clone size: -; CDR3 DNA: TGCGCCAGCAGCCAAGATGCTGGGGGGATGAACACCGGGGAGCTGTTTTTT; CDR3 protein: CASSQDAGGMNTGELFF
D gene: -; J gene: TRBJ1-1; V gene: TRBV7-2; clone size: few; CDR3 DNA: TGTGCCAGCAGCTTTTATAACAGCATGAACACTGAAGCTTTCTTT; CDR3 protein: CASSFYNSMNTEAFF
D gene: -; J gene: TRBJ1-4; V gene: TRBV6-1; clone size: few; CDR3 DNA: TGTGCCAGCAGTGAAGCCGGAGATAATGAAAAACTGTTTTTT; CDR3 protein: CASSEAGDNEKLFF
D gene: -; J gene: TRBJ2-2; V gene: TRBV10-3; clone size: few; CDR3 DNA: TGTGCCATCAGGCGGGACGACAACACCGGGGAGCTGTTTTTT; CDR3 protein: CAIRRDDNTGELFF
D gene: -; J gene: TRBJ1-2; V gene: TRBV5-1; clone size: few; CDR3 DNA: TGCGCCAGCAGCGACTCCGGGGGTAACTATGGCTACACCTTC; CDR3 protein: CASSDSGGNYGYTF
D gene: -; J gene: TRBJ2-4; V gene: TRBV28; clone size: few; CDR3 DNA: TGTGCCAGCAGTTTTTTCGAGAAAGCCAAAAACATTCAGTACTTC; CDR3 protein: CASSFFEKAKNIQYF
D gene: TRBD1; J gene: TRBJ1-2; V gene: TRBV13; clone size: -; CDR3 DNA: TGTGCCAGCAGTGTAAGGACAGGGTGGGAGTCCTTC; CDR3 protein: CASSVRTGWESF
D gene: TRBD1; J gene: TRBJ2-5; V gene: TRBV5-1; clone size: many; CDR3 DNA: TGCGCCAGCAGCTCCCAGTCCAGGGGGCAGGGAGAGACCCAGTACTTC; CDR3 protein: CASSSQSRGQGETQYF
D gene: -; J gene: TRBJ2-7; V gene: TRBV13; clone size: -; CDR3 DNA: TGTGCCAGCAGCTCGACTAGAGACTCCTACGAGCAGTACTTC; CDR3 protein: CASSSTRDSYEQYF
D gene: -; J gene: TRBJ1-4; V gene: TRBV10-1; clone size: many; CDR3 DNA: TGCGCCAGCAGTGAGGGAGGAACTAATGAAAAACTGTTTTTT; CDR3 protein: CASSEGGTNEKLFF
D gene: -; J gene: TRBJ1-5; V gene: TRBV10-3; clone size: -; CDR3 DNA: TGTGCTATCAGTGAGTCGAATTATCAGCCCCAGCATTTT; CDR3 protein: CAISESNYQPQHF
D gene: -; J gene: TRBJ2-7; V gene: TRBV9; clone size: few; CDR3 DNA: TGTGCCAGCAGCGTAGGGCCGGGTGAAGGGTCCTACGAGCAGTACTTC; CDR3 protein: CASSVGPGEGSYEQYF
D gene: -; J gene: TRBJ2-4; V gene: TRBV5-4; clone size: -; CDR3 DNA: TGCGCCAGCAGCCAAAAGGACATAGATTACGAAAACATTCAGTACTTC; CDR3 protein: CASSQKDIDYENIQYF
D gene: TRBD1; J gene: TRBJ2-1; V gene: TRBV11-2; clone size: -; CDR3 DNA: TGTGCCAGCAGCGGACAGGGGGCGTTTACGTTTGAGCAGTTCTTC; CDR3 protein: CASSGQGAFTFEQFF
D gene: TRBD1; J gene: TRBJ2-5; V gene: TRBV7-2; clone size: -; CDR3 DNA: TGTGCCAGCAGCTTGGGACAGCAAGAAGAGACCCAGTACTTC; CDR3 protein: CASSLGQQEETQYF
D gene: TRBD2; J gene: TRBJ2-2; V gene: TRBV2; clone size: few; CDR3 DNA: TGTGCCAGCATCGGCGGGCTAGCGGGAGACACCGGGGAGCTGTTTTTT; CDR3 protein: CASIGGLAGDTGELFF
D gene: -; J gene: TRBJ2-3; V gene: TRBV6-1; clone size: -; CDR3 DNA: TGTGCCAGCACCTCGGATTCTACACCAGATACGCAGTATTTT; CDR3 protein: CASTSDSTPDTQYF
D gene: TRBD1; J gene: TRBJ1-1; V gene: TRBV6-6; clone size: many; CDR3 DNA: TGTGCCAGCAGTCCTATCAGGGGGTCCGCTGAAGCTTTCTTT; CDR3 protein: CASSPIRGSAEAFF
D gene: -; J gene: TRBJ1-2; V gene: TRBV29-1; clone size: few; CDR3 DNA: TGCAGCGTTGGACAGGCCCTCGGAGGCTACACCTTC; CDR3 protein: CSVGQALGGYTF
D gene: TRBD2; J gene: TRBJ2-5; V gene: TRBV5-1; clone size: few; CDR3 DNA: TGCGCCAGCAGGCTCACTAGCGGGAGTGAGACCCAGTACTTC; CDR3 protein: CASRLTSGSETQYF
D gene: TRBD1; J gene: TRBJ2-2; V gene: TRBV2; clone size: -; CDR3 DNA: TGTGCCAGCAGCAGGCCCGGGACAGGAGGAACCGGGGAGCTGTTTTTT; CDR3 protein: CASSRPGTGGTGELFF
D gene: TRBD1; J gene: TRBJ2-7; V gene: TRBV5-1; clone size: -; CDR3 DNA: TGCGCCAGCAGCCCCGGGACAGGTCTCGAGCAGTACTTC; CDR3 protein: CASSPGTGLEQYF
D gene: -; J gene: TRBJ1-1; V gene: TRBV5-1; clone size: -; CDR3 DNA: TGCGCCAGCAGGGCAGGGGAGGTTGAAGCTTTCTTT; CDR3 protein: CASRAGEVEAFF
D gene: -; J gene: TRBJ2-5; V gene: TRBV7-9; clone size: -; CDR3 DNA: TGTGCCAGCAGCTTAGGTGGGGACGGAGAGACCCAGTACTTC; CDR3 protein: CASSLGGDGETQYF
D gene: -; J gene: TRBJ1-5; V gene: TRBV5-1; clone size: few; CDR3 DNA: TGCGCCAGCAGCTTGGCGGGGGAGGCTCAGCCCCAGCATTTT; CDR3 protein: CASSLAGEAQPQHF
D gene: TRBD2; J gene: TRBJ2-5; V gene: TRBV5-1; clone size: -; CDR3 DNA: TGCGCCAGCAGCCCGGGGACTAGGGAGACCCAGTACTTC; CDR3 protein: CASSPGTRETQYF
D gene: -; J gene: TRBJ2-3; V gene: TRBV6-1; clone size: -; CDR3 DNA: TGTGCCAGCAGACGAACTTACCTCGAGACAGATACGCAGTATTTT; CDR3 protein: CASRRTYLETDTQYF
D gene: -; J gene: TRBJ1-4; V gene: TRBV2; clone size: few; CDR3 DNA: TGTGCCAGCATGCGGGACACCGATGAAAAACTGTTTTTT; CDR3 protein: CASMRDTDEKLFF
D gene: TRBD1; J gene: TRBJ1-5; V gene: TRBV28; clone size: -; CDR3 DNA: TGTGCCAGCAGTTTCGACAGGGGGCCGAATCAGCCCCAGCATTTT; CDR3 protein: CASSFDRGPNQPQHF
D gene: -; J gene: TRBJ1-3; V gene: TRBV7-9; clone size: -; CDR3 DNA: TGTGCCAGCAGCCTAACCTCTGGAAACACCATATATTTT; CDR3 protein: CASSLTSGNTIYF
D gene: TRBD2; J gene: TRBJ2-1; V gene: TRBV6-1; clone size: once; CDR3 DNA: TGTGCCAGCACCCCAGGACTAGCGGGACTGTTCTTC; CDR3 protein: CASTPGLAGLFF
D gene: -; J gene: TRBJ2-7; V gene: TRBV19; clone size: -; CDR3 DNA: TGTGCCAGTAGTACGCCGGGACATCCCTACGAGCAGTACTTC; CDR3 protein: CASSTPGHPYEQYF
D gene: -; J gene: TRBJ1-4; V gene: TRBV5-1; clone size: -; CDR3 DNA: TGCGCCAGCAGCTTGGGCCCCCAGGGCAGATCGGCGGAAAAACTGTTTTTT; CDR3 protein: CASSLGPQGRSAEKLFF
D gene: -; J gene: TRBJ1-1; V gene: TRBV7-2; clone size: -; CDR3 DNA: TGTGCCAGCAGCCCCCCAGGGCTCACTGAAGCTTTCTTT; CDR3 protein: CASSPPGLTEAFF
D gene: TRBD1; J gene: TRBJ1-5; V gene: TRBV2; clone size: -; CDR3 DNA: TGTGCCACCGACAGGGGCGGTGGCCAGCCCCAGCATTTT; CDR3 protein: CATDRGGGQPQHF
D gene: TRBD1; J gene: TRBJ1-2; V gene: TRBV6-6; clone size: few; CDR3 DNA: TGTGCCAGCAGTTACCCCGGGACAGGGGGCTACACCTTC; CDR3 protein: CASSYPGTGGYTF
D gene: TRBD1; J gene: TRBJ2-4; V gene: TRBV4-2; clone size: -; CDR3 DNA: TGTGCCAGCCGTACGAGGCTACAGGGGGCGGAGGACTTC; CDR3 protein: CASRTRLQGAEDF
D gene: -; J gene: TRBJ2-3; V gene: TRBV29-1; clone size: -; CDR3 DNA: TGCAGCGTTGAAGGGGGCCGGGGGACAGATACGCAGTATTTT; CDR3 protein: CSVEGGRGTDTQYF
D gene: TRBD1; J gene: TRBJ2-6; V gene: TRBV7-3; clone size: few; CDR3 DNA: TGTGCCAGCAGCTTCCTGACGGGACAGGCCGTTTCTGGGGCCAACGTCCTGACTTTC; CDR3 protein: CASSFLTGQAVSGANVLTF
D gene: -; J gene: TRBJ1-5; V gene: TRBV19; clone size: few; CDR3 DNA: TGTGCCAGTAGTATAGTTGGCAGGGGAGAACAGCCCCAGCATTTT; CDR3 protein: CASSIVGRGEQPQHF
D gene: -; J gene: TRBJ2-2; V gene: TRBV6-1; clone size: -; CDR3 DNA: TGTGCCAGCTGGAGAAAAGCCACCGGGGAGCTGTTTTTT; CDR3 protein: CASWRKATGELFF
D gene: -; J gene: TRBJ1-1; V gene: TRBV7-9; clone size: -; CDR3 DNA: TGTGCCAGCAGCCTGAGGAGGGGGACCTTGAACACTGAAGCTTTCTTT; CDR3 protein: CASSLRRGTLNTEAFF
D gene: -; J gene: TRBJ1-3; V gene: TRBV19; clone size: -; CDR3 DNA: TGTGCCAGTAGTATCCGGATGGGGCAGGCAAGCTCTGGAAACACCATATATTTT; CDR3 protein: CASSIRMGQASSGNTIYF
D gene: -; J gene: TRBJ2-2; V gene: TRBV6-5; clone size: -; CDR3 DNA: TGTGCCAGCAGTTATGGCAGGGGGGCCACCGGGGAGCTGTTTTTT; CDR3 protein: CASSYGRGATGELFF
D gene: -; J gene: TRBJ2-6; V gene: TRBV9; clone size: -; CDR3 DNA: TGTGCCAGCAGCGTAGAATTCGGCAGAAACCCCTCTGGGGCCAACGTCCTGACTTTC; CDR3 protein: CASSVEFGRNPSGANVLTF
D gene: -; J gene: TRBJ1-5; V gene: TRBV5-8; clone size: few; CDR3 DNA: TGTGCCAGCAGCATCGGACAGACCCGCGGGCAGCCCCAGCATTTT; CDR3 protein: CASSIGQTRGQPQHF
D gene: -; J gene: TRBJ1-3; V gene: TRBV28; clone size: few; CDR3 DNA: TGTGCCAGCAGTCCTCCGGGGGCGTCCTCTGGAAACACCATATATTTT; CDR3 protein: CASSPPGASSGNTIYF
D gene: -; J gene: TRBJ1-2; V gene: TRBV14; clone size: -; CDR3 DNA: TGTGCCAGCAGCCAAGATTTCGAGATAAACCTCATTCCTCGGGGCTACACCTTC; CDR3 protein: CASSQDFEINLIPRGYTF
D gene: TRBD1; J gene: TRBJ1-2; V gene: TRBV5-6; clone size: few; CDR3 DNA: TGTGCCAGCAGCCTAGGACAGGGTGGGAACTATGGCTACACCTTC; CDR3 protein: CASSLGQGGNYGYTF